This TCR beta chain was sequenced in a study of blood T cell repertoires in COVID-19. Study details: Sample material is recorded as cDNA or gDNA derived from T cells, B-cell-depleted T cells, or PBMCs.

In the original workflow: Reference gene primer amplification in the assay estimated nucleated cell counts. Here immunoSEQ multiplex PCR was the method, and the copy in TCRdb shows in-frame clones only, minus some. V and J calls and clone size follow that table, whereas D and trimming were derived from the DNA. The sample holds 53,000 or so clones, 70% to 85% seen once. Germline CDR1 reads SGHRS; CDR2 reads YFSETQ. J was trimmed by 7 bases and V by 0 bases; bases with no gene match: 4. The CDR3 consists of 14 residues. The source material was peripheral blood. The source is a man aged 65 to 85 with active COVID-19. V gene TRBV5-1 combines with J gene TRBJ2-7; 10 bases agree with TRBD1. CDR3 loop: CASSLGDRGQEQYF. The CDR3 bases are TGCGCCAGCAGCTTGGGTGACAGGGGGCAAGAGCAGTACTTC. Drawing the rest from reference TRBV5-1 and TRBJ2-7, the complete variable domain is KAGVTQTPRYLIKTRGQQVTLSCSPISGHRSVSWYQQTPGQGLQFLFEYFSETQRNKGNFPGRFSGRQFSNSRSEMNVSTLELGDSALYLCASSLGDRGQEQYFGPGTRLTVT.